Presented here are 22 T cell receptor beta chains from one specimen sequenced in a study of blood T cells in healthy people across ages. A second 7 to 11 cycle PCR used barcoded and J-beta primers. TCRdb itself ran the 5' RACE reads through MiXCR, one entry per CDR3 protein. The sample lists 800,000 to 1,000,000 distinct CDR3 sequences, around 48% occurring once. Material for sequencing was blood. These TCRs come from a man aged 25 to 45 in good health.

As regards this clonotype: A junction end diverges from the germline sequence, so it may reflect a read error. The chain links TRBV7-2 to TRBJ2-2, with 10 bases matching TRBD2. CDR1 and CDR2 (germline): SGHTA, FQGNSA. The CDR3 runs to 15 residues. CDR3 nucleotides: TGTGCCAGCAGCTGCAGCGGGGGGGCCACCGGGGAGCCGTTTTTT. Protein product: CASSCSGGATGEPFF.

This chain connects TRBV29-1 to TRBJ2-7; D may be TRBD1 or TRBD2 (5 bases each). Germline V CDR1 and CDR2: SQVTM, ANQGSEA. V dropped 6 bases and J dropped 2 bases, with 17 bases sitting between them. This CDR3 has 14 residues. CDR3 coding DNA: TGCAGCGTCGAAATAGGGGACGGGGCCTACGAGCAGTACTTC. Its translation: CSVEIGDGAYEQYF.

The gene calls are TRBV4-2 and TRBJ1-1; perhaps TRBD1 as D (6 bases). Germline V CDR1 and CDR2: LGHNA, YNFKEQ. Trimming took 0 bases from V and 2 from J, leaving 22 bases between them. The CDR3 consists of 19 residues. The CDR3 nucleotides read TGTGCCAGCAGCCAAGATTTGAGGACCTACGGGACAACCAACACTGAAGCTTTCTTT. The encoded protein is CASSQDLRTYGTTNTEAFF.

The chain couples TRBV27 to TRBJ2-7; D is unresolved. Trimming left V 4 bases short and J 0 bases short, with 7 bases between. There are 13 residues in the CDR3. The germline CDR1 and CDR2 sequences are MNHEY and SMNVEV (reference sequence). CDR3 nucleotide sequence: TGTGCCAGCAGTTCCTGGGACTCCTACGAGCAGTACTTC. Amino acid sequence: CASSSWDSYEQYF.

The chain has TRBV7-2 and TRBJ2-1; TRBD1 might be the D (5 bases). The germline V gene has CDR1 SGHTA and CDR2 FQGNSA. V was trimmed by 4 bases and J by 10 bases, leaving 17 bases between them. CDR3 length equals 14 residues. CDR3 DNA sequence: TGTGCCAGCAGCTCTACAGGTTCGTCCTACGAGCAGTTCTTC. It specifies CASSSTGSSYEQFF.

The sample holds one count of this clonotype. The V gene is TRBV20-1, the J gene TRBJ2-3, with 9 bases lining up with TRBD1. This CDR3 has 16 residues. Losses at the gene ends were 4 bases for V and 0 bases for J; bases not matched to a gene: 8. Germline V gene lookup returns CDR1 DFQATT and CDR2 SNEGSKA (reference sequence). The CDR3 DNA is TGCAGTGCTAACAGGGGGCGAAAGTATAGCACAGATACGCAGTATTTT. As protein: CSANRGRKYSTDTQYF.

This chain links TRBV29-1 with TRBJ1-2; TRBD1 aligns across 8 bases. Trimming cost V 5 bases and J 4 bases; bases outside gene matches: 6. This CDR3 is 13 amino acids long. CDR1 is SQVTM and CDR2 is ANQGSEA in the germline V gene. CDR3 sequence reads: CSVPTGAGYGYTF. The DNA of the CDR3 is TGCAGCGTTCCGACAGGGGCCGGCTATGGCTACACCTTC. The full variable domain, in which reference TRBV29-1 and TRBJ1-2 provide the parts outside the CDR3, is SAVISQKPSRDICQRGTSLTIQCQVDSQVTMMFWYRQQPGQSLTLIATANQGSEATYESGFVIDKFPISRPNLTFSTLTVSNMSPEDSSIYLCSVPTGAGYGYTFGSGTRLTVV.

CDR3 coding DNA: TGTGCCAGCAGTTACTCTTGGGATACGCAGTATTTT. Residues: CASSYSWDTQYF. This chain joins TRBV6-6 and TRBJ2-3; D unresolved. V shed 0 bases and J shed 6 bases, with 4 bases lying between them. CDR1 is MNHNY and CDR2 is SVGAGI in the germline V gene (reference sequence). This CDR3 has 12 amino acids.

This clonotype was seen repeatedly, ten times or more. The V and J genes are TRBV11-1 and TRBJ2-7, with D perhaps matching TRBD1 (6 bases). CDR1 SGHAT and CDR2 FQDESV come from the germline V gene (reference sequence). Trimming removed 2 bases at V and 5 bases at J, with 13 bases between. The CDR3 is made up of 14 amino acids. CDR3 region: CASSLRQGSDEQYF. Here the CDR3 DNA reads TGTGCCAGCAGCTTACGGCAGGGGTCGGACGAGCAGTACTTC.

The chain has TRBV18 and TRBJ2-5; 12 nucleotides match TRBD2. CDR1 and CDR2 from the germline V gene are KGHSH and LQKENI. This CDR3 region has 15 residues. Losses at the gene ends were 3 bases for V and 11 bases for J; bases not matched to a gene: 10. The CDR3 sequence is CASSPPTSGRDEQYF. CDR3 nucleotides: TGTGCCAGCTCACCGCCGACTAGCGGGAGAGATGAGCAGTACTTC.

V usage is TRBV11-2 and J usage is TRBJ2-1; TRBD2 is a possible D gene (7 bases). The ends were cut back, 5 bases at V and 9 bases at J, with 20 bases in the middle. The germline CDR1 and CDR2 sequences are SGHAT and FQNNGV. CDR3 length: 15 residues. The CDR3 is CASSQTSRGGSEQFF. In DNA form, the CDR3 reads TGTGCCAGCAGCCAGACTAGCAGGGGAGGGAGTGAGCAGTTCTTC.

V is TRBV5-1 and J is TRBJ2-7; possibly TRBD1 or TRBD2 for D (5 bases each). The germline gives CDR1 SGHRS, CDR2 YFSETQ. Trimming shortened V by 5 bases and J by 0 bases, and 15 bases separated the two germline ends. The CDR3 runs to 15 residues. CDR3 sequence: CASRTTGTVSYEQYF. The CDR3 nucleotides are TGCGCCAGCAGGACTACCGGGACGGTCTCCTACGAGCAGTACTTC.

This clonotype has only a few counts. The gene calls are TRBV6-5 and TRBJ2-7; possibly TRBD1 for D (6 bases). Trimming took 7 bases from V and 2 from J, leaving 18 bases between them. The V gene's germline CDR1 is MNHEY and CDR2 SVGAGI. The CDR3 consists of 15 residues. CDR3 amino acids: CASNRNKGVAYEQYF. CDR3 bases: TGTGCCAGCAATAGGAATAAGGGGGTGGCCTACGAGCAGTACTTC.

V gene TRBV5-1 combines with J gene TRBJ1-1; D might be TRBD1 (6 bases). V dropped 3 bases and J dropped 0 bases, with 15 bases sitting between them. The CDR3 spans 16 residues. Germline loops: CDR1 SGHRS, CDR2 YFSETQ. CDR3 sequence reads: CASSWRGGRMNTEAFF. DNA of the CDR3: TGCGCCAGCAGCTGGAGGGGGGGGAGAATGAACACTGAAGCTTTCTTT. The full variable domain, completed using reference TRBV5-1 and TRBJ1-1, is KAGVTQTPRYLIKTRGQQVTLSCSPISGHRSVSWYQQTPGQGLQFLFEYFSETQRNKGNFPGRFSGRQFSNSRSEMNVSTLELGDSALYLCASSWRGGRMNTEAFFGQGTRLTVV.

CDR3 bases: TGCGCCAGCAGCTTGGTGTCTGGGACTAGCGGGACGGATACGCAGTATTTT. This sequence encodes CASSLVSGTSGTDTQYF. The chain links TRBV5-1 to TRBJ2-3; 13 bases fit TRBD2. Germline V gene data show CDR1 as SGHRS and CDR2 as YFSETQ. Trimming took 0 bases from V and 6 from J; bases not matched to a gene: 7. This CDR3 comprises 17 residues. Variable domain in full (rest from reference TRBV5-1 and TRBJ2-3): KAGVTQTPRYLIKTRGQQVTLSCSPISGHRSVSWYQQTPGQGLQFLFEYFSETQRNKGNFPGRFSGRQFSNSRSEMNVSTLELGDSALYLCASSLVSGTSGTDTQYFGPGTRLTVL.

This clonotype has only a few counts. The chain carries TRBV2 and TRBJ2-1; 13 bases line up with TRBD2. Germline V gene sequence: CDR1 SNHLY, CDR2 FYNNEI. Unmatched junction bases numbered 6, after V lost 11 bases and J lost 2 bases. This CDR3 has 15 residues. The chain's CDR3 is CAAPGLAGTYNEQFF. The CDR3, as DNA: TGTGCCGCACCGGGACTAGCGGGGACCTACAATGAGCAGTTCTTC.

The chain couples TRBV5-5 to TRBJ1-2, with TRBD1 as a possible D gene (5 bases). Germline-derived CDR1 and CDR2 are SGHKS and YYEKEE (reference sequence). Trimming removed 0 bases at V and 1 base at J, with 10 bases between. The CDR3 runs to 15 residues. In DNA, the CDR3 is TGTGCCAGCAGCTTGGGACAGAACCTTAACTATGGCTACACCTTC. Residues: CASSLGQNLNYGYTF.

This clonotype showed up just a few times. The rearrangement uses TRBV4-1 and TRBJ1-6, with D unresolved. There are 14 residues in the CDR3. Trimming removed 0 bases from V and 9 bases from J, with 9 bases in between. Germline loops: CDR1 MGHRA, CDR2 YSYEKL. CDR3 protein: CASSQELVPSPLHF. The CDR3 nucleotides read TGCGCCAGCAGCCAAGAATTGGTGCCTTCACCCCTCCACTTT.

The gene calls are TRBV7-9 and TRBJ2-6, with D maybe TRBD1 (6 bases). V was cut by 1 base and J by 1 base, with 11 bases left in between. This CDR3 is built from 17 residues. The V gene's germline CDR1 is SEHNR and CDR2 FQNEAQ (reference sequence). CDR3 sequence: CASSLGTESSGANVLTF. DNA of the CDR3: TGTGCCAGCAGCTTAGGGACAGAAAGTTCTGGGGCCAACGTCCTGACTTTC.

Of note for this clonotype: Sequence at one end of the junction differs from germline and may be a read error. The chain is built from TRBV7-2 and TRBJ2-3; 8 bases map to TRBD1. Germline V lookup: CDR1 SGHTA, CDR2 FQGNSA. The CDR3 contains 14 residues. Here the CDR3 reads CAGSLRQGSDTQYF. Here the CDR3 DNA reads TGTGCCGGCAGCTTACGACAGGGGTCCGATACGCAGTATTTT.

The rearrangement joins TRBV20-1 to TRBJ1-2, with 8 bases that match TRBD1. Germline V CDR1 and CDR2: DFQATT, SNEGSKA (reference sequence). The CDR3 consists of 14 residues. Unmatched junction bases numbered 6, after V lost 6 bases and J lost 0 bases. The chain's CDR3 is CSALTGVTNYGYTF. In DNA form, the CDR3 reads TGCAGTGCCTTGACAGGGGTAACTAACTATGGCTACACCTTC.

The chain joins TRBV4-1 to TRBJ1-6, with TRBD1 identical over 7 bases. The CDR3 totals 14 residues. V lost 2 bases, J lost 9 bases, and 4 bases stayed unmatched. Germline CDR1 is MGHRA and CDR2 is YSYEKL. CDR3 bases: TGCGCCAGCAGCCAACCAGGGGGAAGTTCACCCCTCCACTTT. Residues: CASSQPGGSSPLHF.